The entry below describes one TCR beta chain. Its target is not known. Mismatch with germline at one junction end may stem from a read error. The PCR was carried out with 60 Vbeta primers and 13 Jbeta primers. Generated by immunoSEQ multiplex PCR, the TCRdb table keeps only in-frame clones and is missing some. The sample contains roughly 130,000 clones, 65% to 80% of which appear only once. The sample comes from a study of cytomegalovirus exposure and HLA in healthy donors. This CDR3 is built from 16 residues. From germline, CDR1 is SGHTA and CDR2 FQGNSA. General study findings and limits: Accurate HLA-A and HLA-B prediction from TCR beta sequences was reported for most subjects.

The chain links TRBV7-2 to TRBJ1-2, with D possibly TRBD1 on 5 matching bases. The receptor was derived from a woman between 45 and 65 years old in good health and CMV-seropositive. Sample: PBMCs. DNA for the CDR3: TGTGCCAGCAGCTTAGTGGGTTGGGGGGAAAGCTATGGCCACACCTTC. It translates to CASSLVGWGESYGHTF.